These T cell receptor beta chains were read from a single sample in a study of OX40 agonist ivuxolimab in advanced cancers. TCRdb keeps only in-frame clones here, not all; method: immunoSEQ multiplex PCR. This table has tens of thousands of clones, around four fifths appearing once. The input for sequencing was CD4+ or CD8+ T cells sorted from blood, taken in a trial of the OX40 agonist ivuxolimab. These TCRs come from an adult with an advanced solid tumor such as melanoma, head and neck, liver or kidney cancer. Each CDR3 is given with its conserved first and last residue. The D gene is left open where the match is weak. Only some rows state a clone size, as once, few, many or a class for expanded clones.

TRBV29-1	TRBJ2-2	-	-	TGCAGCGTTCTCCAGAACGGGGAGCTGTTTTTT	CSVLQNGELFF
TRBV11-2	TRBJ2-5	-	-	TGTGCCAGCAGCTTAGAAGTAGCCGAGACCCAGTACTTC	CASSLEVAETQYF
TRBV5-6	TRBJ1-5	TRBD1	-	TGTGCCAGCAGCCCAGGACAGGCCCCCGCGCCCCAGCATTTT	CASSPGQAPAPQHF
TRBV5-4	TRBJ1-1	-	-	TGTGCCAGCAGCTTGTGGCAGAACACTGAAGCTTTCTTT	CASSLWQNTEAFF
TRBV6-5	TRBJ2-7	-	-	TGTGCCAGCAGTTACACCGGGGGCTACGAGCAGTACTTC	CASSYTGGYEQYF
TRBV29-1	TRBJ1-2	-	-	TGCAGCGCTGAGATGGGGGGCAAAGACTATGGCTACACCTTC	CSAEMGGKDYGYTF
TRBV5-4	TRBJ1-5	-	-	TGTGCCAGCAGCTTGGGTACGGACAATCAGCCCCAGCATTTT	CASSLGTDNQPQHF
TRBV5-6	TRBJ2-7	-	few	TGTGCCAGCAGCTTGGGGGGGTTCTACGAGCAGTACTTC	CASSLGGFYEQYF
TRBV2	TRBJ2-7	TRBD2	medium-sized	TGTGCCAGCGCTCCCGGAGGTAGCGGGGTGGCCTACGAGCAGTACTTC	CASAPGGSGVAYEQYF
TRBV19	TRBJ1-1	TRBD1	-	TGTGCCAGTAGTATGCAGGGGGCCGCTGAAGCTTTCTTT	CASSMQGAAEAFF
TRBV10-1	TRBJ2-3	-	-	TGCGCCAGCAGTGGGATGAGGGGGGGACGCACAGATACGCAGTATTTT	CASSGMRGGRTDTQYF
TRBV5-6	TRBJ1-4	-	once	TGTGCCAGCAGCTTGGGCGGAGATGAAAAACTGTTTTTT	CASSLGGDEKLFF
TRBV4-2	TRBJ1-2	-	-	TGTGCCAGCAGCCAAGAGGGAGGACTCCTCACGACGGGCGGCTACACCTTC	CASSQEGGLLTTGGYTF
TRBV6-5	TRBJ1-1	TRBD1	-	TGTGCCAGCATCCGAGACAGGGGTGAAGCTTTCTTT	CASIRDRGEAFF
TRBV11-2	TRBJ2-1	TRBD2	-	TGTGCCAGCAGCTTAGGGATGGCGGGGGGGCTCAATAATCTGCAGTTCTTC	CASSLGMAGGLNNLQFF
TRBV5-1	TRBJ2-7	-	-	TGCGCCAGCAGCGGAGGGGTTGGGTTACACGAGCAGTACTTC	CASSGGVGLHEQYF
TRBV11-2	TRBJ1-6	-	-	TGTGCCAGCAGCTTAATTGAGACCGGATCACCCCTCCACTTT	CASSLIETGSPLHF
TRBV9	TRBJ2-1	TRBD2	-	TGTGCCAGCAGCGTAGCAGCGGGGGGGGACTACAATGAGCAGTTCTTC	CASSVAAGGDYNEQFF
TRBV28	TRBJ2-4	-	-	TGTGCCAGCAGTTTACTAGGGACCTTAGCCAAAAACATTCAGTACTTC	CASSLLGTLAKNIQYF
TRBV15	TRBJ1-1	TRBD1	-	TGTGCCACCAGCACCCGGGACAGGGGCACTGAAGCTTTCTTT	CATSTRDRGTEAFF
TRBV7-9	TRBJ2-7	-	medium-sized	TGTGCCAGCAGCTGGTCGGACGAGCAGTACTTC	CASSWSDEQYF
TRBV5-4	TRBJ2-1	-	-	TGTGCCAGCAGCGTCCGGGACGATGAGCAGTTCTTC	CASSVRDDEQFF
TRBV5-6	TRBJ1-2	TRBD1	-	TGTGCCAGCAGCTCCGGGACAGATATCTATGGCTACACCTTC	CASSSGTDIYGYTF
TRBV29-1	TRBJ1-1	-	-	TGCAGCGTTGAGACCTCGTCGGCCGACACTGAAGCTTTCTTT	CSVETSSADTEAFF
TRBV5-6	TRBJ1-2	-	-	TGTGCCAGCAGCGGCTGGGGAGGCTACACCTTC	CASSGWGGYTF
TRBV7-8	TRBJ1-2	-	-	TGTGCCAGCAGCTTAGCGGCGGGGAATGGCTACACCTTC	CASSLAAGNGYTF
TRBV11-2	TRBJ2-2	TRBD1	-	TGTGCCAGCAGCCAAACGACAGGGGTCCGTGGGGAGCTGTTTTTT	CASSQTTGVRGELFF
TRBV9	TRBJ1-1	-	-	TGTGCCAGCAGCCCAGAGGGGGGGAGCACTGAAGTTTTCTTT	CASSPEGGSTEVFF
TRBV7-9	TRBJ2-1	-	-	TGTGCCAGCAGCTTAGCTTGGCGAGGGGATGAGCAGTTCTTC	CASSLAWRGDEQFF
TRBV13	TRBJ1-2	TRBD1	-	TGTGCCAGCAGCTTCCGGGACAGGGGGCTTGGCTACACCTTC	CASSFRDRGLGYTF
TRBV5-4	TRBJ2-1	TRBD1	-	TGTGCCAGCAGCCCTCCAACGGGACAGGGCTATGAGCAGTTCTTC	CASSPPTGQGYEQFF
TRBV7-2	TRBJ2-7	-	-	TGTGCCAGCAGCTTAGGAGTCGGGACATCGGGCGAGCAGTACTTC	CASSLGVGTSGEQYF
TRBV4-3	TRBJ2-3	-	-	TGCGCCAGCAGCCAAGACAGCCAGCCTAGCACAGATACGCAGTATTTT	CASSQDSQPSTDTQYF
TRBV5-8	TRBJ2-5	-	medium-sized	TGTGCCAGCTCCCAGGTGGCAATTTTTATCGAAGAGACCCAGTACTTC	CASSQVAIFIEETQYF
TRBV27	TRBJ1-2	TRBD1	-	TGTGCCAGCAGTACGCGGACAGGGGACTATGGCTACACCTTC	CASSTRTGDYGYTF
TRBV15	TRBJ1-6	-	-	TGTGCCACCAGCAGAGATTCTCGGGAAACGGGTTCACCCCTCCACTTT	CATSRDSRETGSPLHF
TRBV2	TRBJ2-7	-	once	TGTGCCAGCAGTGGCTGGGGTGGCTACGAGCAGTACTTC	CASSGWGGYEQYF
TRBV6-1	TRBJ2-7	-	few	TGTGCCAGCAGTTATACGGTCCACGAGCAGTACTTC	CASSYTVHEQYF
TRBV4-3	TRBJ2-7	TRBD1	-	TGCGCCAGCAGCCCCGGACAGGGGGCCTACGAGCAGTACTTC	CASSPGQGAYEQYF
TRBV7-9	TRBJ2-1	-	-	TGTGCCAGCAGCTTCGGCGCCAATGAGCAGTTCTTC	CASSFGANEQFF
TRBV19	TRBJ1-4	-	once	TGTGCCAGGGAGGCTGGGGTTGATTGCGAAAAACTGTTTTTT	CAREAGVDCEKLFF
TRBV25-1	TRBJ1-2	-	-	TGTGCCAGCGAGGGGGGGCAAAAGTTTAACTATGGCTACACCTTC	CASEGGQKFNYGYTF
TRBV18	TRBJ2-3	-	-	TGTGCCAGCTCACCGACCACAGATACGCAGTATTTT	CASSPTTDTQYF
TRBV27	TRBJ1-6	-	once	TGTGCCAGCGGCCCTCGGGCGGGCAATTCACCCCTCCACTTT	CASGPRAGNSPLHF
TRBV6-5	TRBJ1-1	-	-	TGTGCCAGCGTTACAGGCGCTGAAGCTTTCTTT	CASVTGAEAFF
TRBV2	TRBJ2-7	-	few	TGTGCCAGCAGTCCCTTCGAGGACTCCTACGAGCAGTACTTC	CASSPFEDSYEQYF
TRBV10-3	TRBJ1-5	-	-	TGTGCCATCAGTGTAGGGCAAGAGTATAGCAATCAGCCCCAGCATTTT	CAISVGQEYSNQPQHF
TRBV11-3	TRBJ2-1	TRBD1	-	TGTGCCAGCAGCCTAAGACAGGGACCTTACAATGAGCAGTTCTTC	CASSLRQGPYNEQFF
TRBV5-4	TRBJ2-1	-	-	TGTGCCAGCAGCTTGGGAAATGAGCAGTTCTTC	CASSLGNEQFF
TRBV10-3	TRBJ2-3	-	-	TGTGCCATCAGCACTACGACGCGGACCGGGGATACGCAGTATTTT	CAISTTTRTGDTQYF
TRBV5-1	TRBJ1-5	-	-	TGCGCCTCCGCTAATCAGCCCCAGCATTTT	CASANQPQHF
TRBV4-3	TRBJ2-3	-	-	TGCGCCAGCAGCCAAGACGTTAGGGTGGGGGATACGCAGTATTTT	CASSQDVRVGDTQYF